This T cell receptor (beta chain) was captured in a study of T cell responses to AZD1222 COVID-19 vaccine. CDR3 length equals 12 residues. Trimming removed 7 bases from V and 5 bases from J, with 9 bases in between. Germline loops: CDR1 SNHLY, CDR2 FYNNEI. Produced via immunoSEQ multiplex PCR; TCRdb's table is partial and in-frame only. The sample lists about 72,000 clones, roughly 84% seen once, with around 24% in the top ten. The rearrangement links TRBV2 to TRBJ1-5; the D is unclear. The TCR comes from an adult in good health. Material: peripheral blood, obtained on day 0 of AZD1222 vaccination. The CDR3 sequence: CASTLRDQPQHF. The CDR3 bases are TGTGCCAGCACCCTTCGGGATCAGCCCCAGCATTTT.